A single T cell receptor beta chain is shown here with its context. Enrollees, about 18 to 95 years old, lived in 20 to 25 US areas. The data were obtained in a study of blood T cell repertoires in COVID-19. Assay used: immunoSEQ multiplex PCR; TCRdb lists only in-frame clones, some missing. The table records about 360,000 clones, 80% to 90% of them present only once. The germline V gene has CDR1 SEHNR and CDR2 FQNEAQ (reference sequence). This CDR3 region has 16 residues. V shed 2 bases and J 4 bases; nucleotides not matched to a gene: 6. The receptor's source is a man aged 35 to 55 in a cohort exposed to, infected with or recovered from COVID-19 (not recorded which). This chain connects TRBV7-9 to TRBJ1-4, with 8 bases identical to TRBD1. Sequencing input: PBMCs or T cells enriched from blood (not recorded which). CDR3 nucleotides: TGTGCCAGCAGCTTATCCCTGGACAGGGTTAATGAAAAACTGTTTTTT. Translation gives CASSLSLDRVNEKLFF.